Following are 15 T cell receptor beta chains from one sample sequenced in a study of control samples from healthy donors and cancer patients. Sequenced by immunoSEQ multiplex PCR; TCRdb stores in-frame clones only, minus some. In the table there are 150,000 to 200,000 clones, more than 90% of which are singletons. What was sequenced was blood. Receptors were obtained from a man under 40 in good health.

The chain links TRBV7-9 to TRBJ2-5; D gene ambiguous. Germline CDR1 is SEHNR and CDR2 is FQNEAQ (reference sequence). The CDR3 contains 13 residues. V was trimmed by 1 base and J by 4 bases, leaving 7 bases between them. The DNA for the CDR3 is TGTGCCAGCAGCTTAGGTGGGTCAGAGACCCAGTACTTC. This encodes CASSLGGSETQYF.

The chain recombines TRBV20-1 with TRBJ2-7; 8 bases map to TRBD2. This CDR3 comprises 12 residues. Germline values: CDR1 DFQATT, CDR2 SNEGSKA (reference sequence). J gave up 6 bases and V 3 bases, and 4 bases lay outside the gene matches. The CDR3 DNA follows: TGCAGTGCTAGTAGCGGGAAAAGCGAGCAGTACTTC. Protein product: CSASSGKSEQYF.

V is TRBV7-2 and J is TRBJ2-7, with 12 bases aligning to TRBD2. In germline, CDR1 is SGHTA, CDR2 FQGNSA. There are 15 residues in the CDR3. Losses at the gene ends were 5 bases for V and 9 bases for J; bases not matched to a gene: 11. This chain's CDR3 is CASSPEGSSGRVQYF. For the CDR3, the DNA is TGTGCCAGCAGCCCAGAAGGCTCTAGCGGGAGGGTGCAGTACTTC.

The chain employs TRBV5-1 and TRBJ1-1; 10 bases match TRBD1. The CDR3 covers 15 residues. Germline-derived CDR1 and CDR2 are SGHRS and YFSETQ. V shed 5 bases and J 5 bases; nucleotides not matched to a gene: 9. CDR3 in amino acids: CASSNRTGGPTEAFF. CDR3 nucleotides: TGCGCCAGCAGTAATAGGACAGGGGGGCCGACTGAAGCTTTCTTT.

This sequence joins TRBV11-2 and TRBJ2-3; D gene ambiguous. The V and J ends lost 3 bases and 1 base respectively, with 2 bases between them. Germline CDR1 reads SGHAT; CDR2 reads FQNNGV. The CDR3 loop spans 12 amino acids. The CDR3 DNA is TGTGCCAGCAGCTTTCGCACAGATACGCAGTATTTT. It is translated as CASSFRTDTQYF.

The rearrangement joins TRBV4-1 to TRBJ2-7; TRBD1 agrees at 7 bases. CDR1 and CDR2 (germline): MGHRA, YSYEKL. This CDR3 comprises 12 residues. Trimming took 9 bases from V and 5 from J; bases not matched to a gene: 7. The CDR3 sequence: CASDRARDEQYF. CDR3 nucleotides: TGCGCCAGTGACAGGGCAAGGGACGAGCAGTACTTC.

The rearrangement joins TRBV2 to TRBJ2-5, with D uncertain. This CDR3 is 12 amino acids long. V dropped 9 bases and J dropped 5 bases, with 13 bases sitting between them. Germline CDR1 reads SNHLY; CDR2 reads FYNNEI. DNA of the CDR3: TGTGCCAGTGCCGTAGTGGGGGAGACCCAGTACTTC. Amino acid sequence: CASAVVGETQYF.

Regarding this clone: Other DNA sequences in the same sample also yield this CDR3. V gene TRBV24-1 combines with J gene TRBJ1-2; no clear D. CDR3 size: 12 residues. Germline V gives CDR1 KGHDR, CDR2 SFDVKD. The V gene lost 4 bases and the J gene lost 2 bases, with 4 bases spanning the gap. The CDR3 sequence is CATSEGNYGYTF. The CDR3 DNA sequence: TGTGCCACCAGTGAGGGCAACTATGGCTACACCTTC.

The genes are TRBV18 and TRBJ1-3, with D unresolved. The CDR3 has 13 amino acids. The germline V gene has CDR1 KGHSH and CDR2 LQKENI. The V gene lost 3 bases and the J gene lost 4 bases, with 7 bases spanning the gap. CDR3 in DNA: TGTGCCAGCTCACCCCAGTCCGGAAACACCATATATTTT. Protein sequence: CASSPQSGNTIYF. The whole variable domain, remainder taken from reference TRBV18 and TRBJ1-3, is NAGVMQNPRHLVRRRGQEARLRCSPMKGHSHVYWYRQLPEEGLKFMVYLQKENIIDESGMPKERFSAEFPKEGPSILRIQQVVRGDSAAYFCASSPQSGNTIYFGEGSWLTVV.

The chain employs TRBV4-2 and TRBJ1-2, with D maybe TRBD1 (5 bases). Trimming left V 11 bases short and J 5 bases short, with 15 bases between. The CDR3 runs to 12 residues. Per the germline V gene, CDR1 is LGHNA and CDR2 is YNFKEQ. The CDR3 region is CAGDSRAYGYTF. The CDR3 DNA sequence: TGTGCCGGCGACAGTCGGGCGTATGGCTACACCTTC.

The chain joins TRBV7-8 to TRBJ2-3, with 11 positions matching TRBD2. The CDR3 has 15 residues. Germline CDR1 is SGHVS and CDR2 is FQNEAQ. V dropped 3 bases and J dropped 3; count of bases not matched to a gene: 2. The CDR3 coding sequence is TGTGCCAGCAGCTTGGCTAGCGGGAGGACAGATACGCAGTATTTT. Amino acids: CASSLASGRTDTQYF.

The chain recombines TRBV30 with TRBJ1-4, with 7 nucleotides matching TRBD1. Germline V CDR1 and CDR2: GTSNPN, SVGIG (reference sequence). This CDR3 contains 14 residues. V gave up 5 bases and J gave up 8 bases; unmatched junction bases: 11. The CDR3 sequence: CAWARPGQQEKLFF. In DNA, the CDR3 is TGTGCCTGGGCCAGACCGGGACAGCAAGAAAAACTGTTTTTT.

The CDR3 region is CASSLTTSRTGSNYGYTF. The CDR3 bases are TGTGCCAGCAGCCTCACCACCTCTAGGACTGGATCGAACTATGGCTACACCTTC. V and J are TRBV7-2 and TRBJ1-2; D gene uncertain. The V end was cut by 5 bases, the J end by 2 bases, with 24 bases between. CDR1 is SGHTA and CDR2 is FQGNSA in the germline V gene. The CDR3 extends over 18 amino acids.

This sequence joins TRBV19 and TRBJ2-1, with TRBD1 matching 7 bases. The J segment lost 12 bases and the V segment lost 3 bases, leaving 11 bases of the junction unmatched. The germline V gene has CDR1 LNHDA and CDR2 SQIVND (reference sequence). The CDR3 runs 14 residues. The CDR3 loop reads CASSIRTGSERQFF. In nucleotides, the CDR3 is TGTGCCAGTAGTATTCGGACAGGCTCGGAAAGGCAGTTCTTC.

The chain links TRBV11-2 to TRBJ1-2; D remains unclear. Germline V gene lookup returns CDR1 SGHAT and CDR2 FQNNGV. Trimming took 5 bases from V and 4 from J, leaving 11 bases between them. The CDR3 has 13 amino acids. The DNA for the CDR3 is TGTGCCAGCAGCGCTATGGTGGGCTATGGCTACACCTTC. This sequence encodes CASSAMVGYGYTF.